Given below is one T cell receptor (beta chain) in context. The antigen is unknown. One end of the junction varies from germline; a read error may be responsible. Germline V CDR1 and CDR2: LGHNA, YNFKEQ. CDR3 length: 20 residues. The source of the sample is a study of tumor-infiltrating lymphocytes in primary liver carcinoma. Study overall: Staged T1-T3 N0M0, the tumors had sizes that ranged from about 4.2 to 10 cm across. There were roughly 3.65 to 8 million productive TCRbeta reads per sample, a yield similar across tissue types. Overall study results and limits: Only around 7.5-24% of top clones occurred in all five tumor regions. Tumor-adjacent and tumor-blood pairs shared a smaller degree of overlap than tumor region pairs.

Scientists recovered RNA and DNA together from around 20-30 mg of unsorted bulk tissue. Using a constant-region primer together with ProtoScript II reverse transcriptase, TCR beta cDNA was made from approximately 0.55 ug of total RNA. Construction of TCR beta libraries relied on three successive nested multiplex PCR rounds employing slightly modified ARM-PCR. The first two PCR rounds, roughly 9 cycles each, used TRBV1-TRBV30 forward primers and a C-beta reverse primer. TCRdb redid the calling of the multiplex PCR reads with MiXCR, one entry per CDR3 protein. The sample consists of about 190,000 distinct CDR3 sequences, 70% to 90% of them appearing once.

This TCR was recovered from a man in his forties with primary liver carcinoma and hepatitis B virus infection. What was sequenced was tumor tissue from primary liver carcinoma. The chain employs TRBV4-2 and TRBJ1-6; TRBD1 agrees at 10 bases. CDR3 bases: TGTGCGAGCAGACCCGCCGGGACAGGGGCTGCGAACTCCTATAATTCACCCCTCCACTTT. It yields the protein CASRPAGTGAANSYNSPLHF.